Here is one T cell receptor beta chain with its context. The data originate from a study of blood T cell repertoires in COVID-19. For the study at large: Acute and convalescent COVID-19 samples came from the United States, Italy and Spain.

TCRdb's table, derived via immunoSEQ multiplex PCR, lists solely in-frame clones and lacks some. The sample lists hundreds of thousands of clones; around 80% were seen once. The specimen sequenced was peripheral blood. This receptor was obtained from a woman aged 50 to 65 with acute or convalescent COVID-19.

The CDR3 is CASSPSAGGWNEQFF. The DNA for the CDR3 is TGTGCCAGCAGCCCTTCAGCGGGAGGGTGGAATGAGCAGTTCTTC. J is TRBJ2-1 and V is TRBV7-8; the match to TRBD2 covers 10 bases. Germline values: CDR1 SGHVS, CDR2 FQNEAQ. V dropped 5 bases and J dropped 7; count of bases not matched to a gene: 8. CDR3 length: 15 residues.